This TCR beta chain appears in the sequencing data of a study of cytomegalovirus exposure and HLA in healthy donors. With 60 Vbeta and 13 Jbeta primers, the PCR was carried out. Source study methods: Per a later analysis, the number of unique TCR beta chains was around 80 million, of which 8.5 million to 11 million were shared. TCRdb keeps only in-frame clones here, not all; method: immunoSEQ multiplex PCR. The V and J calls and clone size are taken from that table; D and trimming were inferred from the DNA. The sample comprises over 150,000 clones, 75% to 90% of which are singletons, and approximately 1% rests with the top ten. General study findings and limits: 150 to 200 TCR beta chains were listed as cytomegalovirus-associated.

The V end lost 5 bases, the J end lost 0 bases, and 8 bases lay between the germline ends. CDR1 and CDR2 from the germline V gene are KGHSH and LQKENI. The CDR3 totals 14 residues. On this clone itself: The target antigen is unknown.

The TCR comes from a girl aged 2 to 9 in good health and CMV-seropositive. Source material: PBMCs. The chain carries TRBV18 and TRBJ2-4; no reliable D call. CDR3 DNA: TGTGCCAGCTCATCGGAGCTAGCCAAAAACATTCAGTACTTC. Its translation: CASSSELAKNIQYF.